Following are 15 T cell receptor beta chains from one sample sequenced in a study of blood T cell repertoires in COVID-19. Generated by immunoSEQ multiplex PCR, the TCRdb table keeps only in-frame clones and is missing some. The sample lists 200,000 to 250,000 clones, about 83% seen once, with 1.3% in the top ten. Source material: peripheral blood. Receptors were obtained from a woman aged 30 to 39 with COVID-19, enrolled during active disease.

V usage is TRBV7-2 and J usage is TRBJ2-7; 10 nucleotides match TRBD1. Germline V gene data show CDR1 as SGHTA and CDR2 as FQGNSA. V lost 8 bases and J lost 7; bases outside the gene matches: 14. This CDR3 contains 15 residues. In DNA, the CDR3 is TGTGCCAGCGGAACGTGGGACAGGGGACGAGGGGAGCAGTACTTC. Translation: CASGTWDRGRGEQYF. Together with reference TRBV7-2 and TRBJ2-7, the CDR3 gives the full variable domain: GAGVSQSPSNKVTEKGKDVELRCDPISGHTALYWYRQSLGQGLEFLIYFQGNSAPDKSGLPSDRFSAERTGGSVSTLTIQRTQQEDSAVYLCASGTWDRGRGEQYFGPGTRLTVT.

The V gene is TRBV5-5, the J gene TRBJ2-1; D gene unclear. CDR3 length: 13 amino acids. The ends were cut back, 3 bases at V and 9 bases at J, with 13 bases in the middle. Germline V lookup: CDR1 SGHKS, CDR2 YYEKEE (reference sequence). CDR3 in amino acids: CASSSLFTSEQFF. Written as DNA, the CDR3 is TGTGCCAGCAGCTCTCTATTTACGAGTGAGCAGTTCTTC.

The J gene is TRBJ1-5, the V gene TRBV6-1; the match to TRBD1 covers 8 bases. With V trimmed by 1 base and J by 6 bases, 2 bases remained unmatched. Germline V CDR1 and CDR2: MNHNS, SASEGT. The CDR3 length is 14 residues. The CDR3 loop is CASSEGTGSQPQHF. In nucleotides, the CDR3 is TGTGCCAGCAGTGAAGGGACAGGGAGTCAGCCCCAGCATTTT.

Note on this clone: This same CDR3 is encoded by further DNA sequences in the sample. CDR3 nucleotide sequence: TGCGCCAGCAGCCAAGGGACAGGGTTTAATCAGCCCCAGCATTTT. Translating it yields CASSQGTGFNQPQHF. The V gene is TRBV4-3, the J gene TRBJ1-5; 8 positions agree with TRBD1. Germline-derived CDR1 and CDR2 are LGHNA and YSLEER. Unmatched junction bases numbered 3, after V lost 1 base and J lost 4 bases. This CDR3 region has 15 residues.

The gene calls are TRBV4-1 and TRBJ2-2; D gene ambiguous. Germline values: CDR1 MGHRA, CDR2 YSYEKL. This CDR3 region has 16 residues. Trimming removed 0 bases from V and 4 bases from J, with 12 bases in between. CDR3 sequence: CASSQEPPRPTGELFF. DNA for the CDR3: TGCGCCAGCAGCCAAGAACCCCCCAGGCCCACCGGGGAGCTGTTTTTT.

This chain links TRBV5-6 with TRBJ2-3; D may be TRBD1 (6 bases). V dropped 2 bases and J dropped 8 bases, with 12 bases sitting between them. CDR1 is SGHDT, CDR2 YYEEEE, per germline. This CDR3 has 13 residues. CDR3 nucleotides: TGTGCCAGCAGCTTATCCAGGGGTGCTACGCAGTATTTT. The encoded protein is CASSLSRGATQYF.

The rearrangement joins TRBV19 to TRBJ2-3; 9 bases map to TRBD1. V lost 4 bases to trimming and J lost 1 base; unmatched junction nucleotides: 0. From germline, CDR1 is LNHDA and CDR2 SQIVND (reference sequence). The CDR3 totals 14 residues. This CDR3 is CASSRTGGTDTQYF. For the CDR3, the DNA is TGTGCCAGTAGTAGGACAGGGGGCACAGATACGCAGTATTTT. The full variable domain, its missing parts supplied by reference TRBV19 and TRBJ2-3, is DGGITQSPKYLFRKEGQNVTLSCEQNLNHDAMYWYRQDPGQGLRLIYYSQIVNDFQKGDIAEGYSVSREKKESFPLTVTSAQKNPTAFYLCASSRTGGTDTQYFGPGTRLTVL.

This clone has only a few counts. This chain joins TRBV7-9 and TRBJ1-1, with unresolved D. V was pared by 8 bases and J by 0 bases, with 7 bases between. The CDR3 has 12 amino acids. CDR1 and CDR2 from the germline V gene are SEHNR and FQNEAQ (reference sequence). Here the CDR3 reads CASSLMNTEAFF. CDR3 nucleotide sequence: TGTGCCAGCTCCCTTATGAACACTGAAGCTTTCTTT.

V and J are TRBV7-2 and TRBJ2-5, with TRBD2 matching 8 bases. CDR1 is SGHTA and CDR2 is FQGNSA in the germline V gene. V shed 5 bases and J 7 bases; nucleotides not matched to a gene: 9. The CDR3 length is 14 residues. CDR3 sequence (DNA): TGTGCCAGCAGCCAAGGACTAGCCGGGGGGACCCAGTACTTC. This codes for CASSQGLAGGTQYF.

The chain couples TRBV7-2 to TRBJ2-7; the D is unclear. Germline loops: CDR1 SGHTA, CDR2 FQGNSA. The CDR3 is made up of 12 amino acids. V lost 5 bases to trimming and J lost 1 base, with 6 bases between them. The CDR3 region is CASSPGSYEQYF. The CDR3 coding sequence is TGTGCCAGCAGCCCCGGGTCCTACGAGCAGTACTTC.

V gene TRBV24-1 combines with J gene TRBJ2-4; D call uncertain. V dropped 4 bases and J dropped 11 bases, with 14 bases sitting between them. Germline V lookup: CDR1 KGHDR, CDR2 SFDVKD. CDR3 length equals 13 residues. As DNA, the CDR3 is TGTGCCACCAGTGACCCGACTGGTCCGCTTCAGTACTTC. Amino acids: CATSDPTGPLQYF.

V gene TRBV2 combines with J gene TRBJ2-7, with no clear D. CDR1 is SNHLY and CDR2 is FYNNEI in the germline V gene. The CDR3 runs 13 residues. V was trimmed by 8 bases and J by 3 bases, leaving 14 bases between them. The CDR3 here is CASVRGEIYEQYF. The CDR3, as DNA: TGTGCCAGCGTTCGAGGAGAAATCTACGAGCAGTACTTC.

Regarding this clone: Other DNA sequences in the sample encode the same CDR3. This chain connects TRBV5-1 to TRBJ2-7; D is ambiguous. Germline V gene data show CDR1 as SGHRS and CDR2 as YFSETQ. CDR3 length: 14 amino acids. V lost 0 bases, J lost 1 base, and 8 bases lay in between. CDR3 sequence: CASSLVAGSYEQYF. CDR3 coding DNA: TGCGCCAGCAGCTTGGTGGCAGGATCCTACGAGCAGTACTTC.

This clone was found once. For the CDR3, the DNA is TGTGCCTGGACGACAGGGCAGACCCAGTACTTC. This gives the protein CAWTTGQTQYF. The chain carries TRBV30 and TRBJ2-5; 7 bases are a match to TRBD1. J gave up 6 bases and V 4 bases, and 2 bases lay outside the gene matches. The CDR3 has 11 residues. The germline V gene has CDR1 GTSNPN and CDR2 SVGIG (reference sequence).

V gene TRBV2 combines with J gene TRBJ2-3; 8 nucleotides agree with TRBD1. Losses at the gene ends were 8 bases for V and 1 base for J; bases not matched to a gene: 5. Germline V gene sequence: CDR1 SNHLY, CDR2 FYNNEI. CDR3 length: 14 amino acids. The CDR3 DNA follows: TGTGCCAGCCTGGACAGGGAGGGCACAGATACGCAGTATTTT. Translation: CASLDREGTDTQYF. Drawing the rest from reference TRBV2 and TRBJ2-3, the complete variable domain is EPEVTQTPSHQVTQMGQEVILRCVPISNHLYFYWYRQILGQKVEFLVSFYNNEISEKSEIFDDQFSVERPDGSNFTLKIRSTKLEDSAMYFCASLDREGTDTQYFGPGTRLTVL.